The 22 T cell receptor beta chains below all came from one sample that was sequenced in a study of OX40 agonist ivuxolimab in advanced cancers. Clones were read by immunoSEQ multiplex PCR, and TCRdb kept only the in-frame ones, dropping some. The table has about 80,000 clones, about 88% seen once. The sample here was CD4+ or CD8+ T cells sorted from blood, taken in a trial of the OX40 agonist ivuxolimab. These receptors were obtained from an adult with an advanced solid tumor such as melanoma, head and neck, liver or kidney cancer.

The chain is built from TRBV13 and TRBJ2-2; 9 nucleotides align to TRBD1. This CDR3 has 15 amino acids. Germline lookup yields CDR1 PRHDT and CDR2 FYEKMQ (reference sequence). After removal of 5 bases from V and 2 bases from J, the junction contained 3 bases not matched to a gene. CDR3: CASSRDRANTGELFF. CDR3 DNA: TGTGCCAGCAGCCGGGACAGGGCTAACACCGGGGAGCTGTTTTTT.

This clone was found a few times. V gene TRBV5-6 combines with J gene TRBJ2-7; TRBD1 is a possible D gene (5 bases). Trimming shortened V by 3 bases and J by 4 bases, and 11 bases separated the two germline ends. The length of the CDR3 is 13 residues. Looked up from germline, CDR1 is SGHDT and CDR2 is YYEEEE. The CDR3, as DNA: TGTGCCAGCAGCTGGGGCCCAGGGTACGAGCAGTACTTC. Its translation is CASSWGPGYEQYF.

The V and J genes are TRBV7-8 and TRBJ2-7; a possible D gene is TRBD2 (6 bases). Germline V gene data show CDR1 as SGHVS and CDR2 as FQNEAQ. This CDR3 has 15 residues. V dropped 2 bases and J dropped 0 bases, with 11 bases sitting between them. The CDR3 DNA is TGTGCCAGCAGCTTAATGGAGGGCCGCTCCTACGAGCAGTACTTC. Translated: CASSLMEGRSYEQYF.

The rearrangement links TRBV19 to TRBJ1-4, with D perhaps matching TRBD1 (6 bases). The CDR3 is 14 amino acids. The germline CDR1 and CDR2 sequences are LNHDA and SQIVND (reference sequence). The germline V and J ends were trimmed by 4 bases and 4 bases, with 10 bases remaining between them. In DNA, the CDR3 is TGTGCCAGTAGTACCGGACAGATTAATGAAAAACTGTTTTTT. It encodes CASSTGQINEKLFF. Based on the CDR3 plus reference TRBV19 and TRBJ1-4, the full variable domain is DGGITQSPKYLFRKEGQNVTLSCEQNLNHDAMYWYRQDPGQGLRLIYYSQIVNDFQKGDIAEGYSVSREKKESFPLTVTSAQKNPTAFYLCASSTGQINEKLFFGSGTQLSVL.

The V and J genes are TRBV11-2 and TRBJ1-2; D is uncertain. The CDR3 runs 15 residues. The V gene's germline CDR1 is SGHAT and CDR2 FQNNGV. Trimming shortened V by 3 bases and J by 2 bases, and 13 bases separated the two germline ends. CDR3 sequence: CASSFGVAKNYGYTF. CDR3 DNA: TGTGCCAGCAGCTTTGGTGTGGCAAAAAACTATGGCTACACCTTC.

The CDR3 reads CASSLGVGTYNEQFF. CDR3 sequence (DNA): TGCGCCAGCAGCTTGGGTGTCGGGACTTACAATGAGCAGTTCTTC. The chain is built from TRBV5-1 and TRBJ2-1, with D possibly matching TRBD2 (6 bases). CDR3 length equals 15 residues. CDR1 and CDR2 from the germline V gene are SGHRS and YFSETQ. V lost 0 bases to trimming and J lost 4 bases, with 11 bases between them.

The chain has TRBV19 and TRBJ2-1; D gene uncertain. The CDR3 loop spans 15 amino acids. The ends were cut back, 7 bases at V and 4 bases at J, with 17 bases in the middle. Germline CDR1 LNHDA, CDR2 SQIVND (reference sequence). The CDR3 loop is CASNVGQAYYNEQFF. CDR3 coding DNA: TGTGCCAGTAATGTCGGCCAGGCTTATTACAATGAGCAGTTCTTC. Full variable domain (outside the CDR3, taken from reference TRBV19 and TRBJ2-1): DGGITQSPKYLFRKEGQNVTLSCEQNLNHDAMYWYRQDPGQGLRLIYYSQIVNDFQKGDIAEGYSVSREKKESFPLTVTSAQKNPTAFYLCASNVGQAYYNEQFFGPGTRLTVL.

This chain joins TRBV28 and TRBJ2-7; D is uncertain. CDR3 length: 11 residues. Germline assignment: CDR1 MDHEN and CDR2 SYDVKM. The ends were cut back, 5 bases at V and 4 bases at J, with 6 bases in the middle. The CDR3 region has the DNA TGTGCCAGCAGTGTAACTTACGAGCAGTACTTC. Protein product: CASSVTYEQYF.

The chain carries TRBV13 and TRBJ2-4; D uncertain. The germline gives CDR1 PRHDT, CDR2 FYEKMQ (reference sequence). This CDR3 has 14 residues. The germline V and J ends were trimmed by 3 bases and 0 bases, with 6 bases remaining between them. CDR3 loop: CASSFKGAKNIQYF. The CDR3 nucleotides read TGTGCCAGCAGCTTTAAGGGAGCCAAAAACATTCAGTACTTC. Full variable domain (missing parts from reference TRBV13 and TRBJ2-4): AAGVIQSPRHLIKEKRETATLKCYPIPRHDTVYWYQQGPGQDPQFLISFYEKMQSDKGSIPDRFSAQQFSDYHSELNMSSLELGDSALYFCASSFKGAKNIQYFGAGTRLSVL.

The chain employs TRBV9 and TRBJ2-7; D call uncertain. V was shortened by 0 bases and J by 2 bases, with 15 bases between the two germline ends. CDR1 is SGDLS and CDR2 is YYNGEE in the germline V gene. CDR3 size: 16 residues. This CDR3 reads CASSVGAGRTTYEQYF. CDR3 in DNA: TGTGCCAGCAGCGTAGGGGCAGGACGTACAACCTACGAGCAGTACTTC.

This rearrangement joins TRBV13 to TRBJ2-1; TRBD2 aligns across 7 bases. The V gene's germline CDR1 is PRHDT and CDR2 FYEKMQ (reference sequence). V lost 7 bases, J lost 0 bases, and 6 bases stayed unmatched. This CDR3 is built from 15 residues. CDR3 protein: CASTQGGSSYNEQFF. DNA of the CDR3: TGTGCCAGCACCCAGGGCGGGAGCTCCTACAATGAGCAGTTCTTC. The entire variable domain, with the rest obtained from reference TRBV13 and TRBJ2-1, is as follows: AAGVIQSPRHLIKEKRETATLKCYPIPRHDTVYWYQQGPGQDPQFLISFYEKMQSDKGSIPDRFSAQQFSDYHSELNMSSLELGDSALYFCASTQGGSSYNEQFFGPGTRLTVL.

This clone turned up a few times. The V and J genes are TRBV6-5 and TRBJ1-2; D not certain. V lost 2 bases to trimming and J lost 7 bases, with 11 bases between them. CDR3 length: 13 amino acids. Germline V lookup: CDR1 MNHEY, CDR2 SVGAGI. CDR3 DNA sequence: TGTGCCAGCAGTTACAGAGAGGGCGGTGGCTACACCTTC. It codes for CASSYREGGGYTF.

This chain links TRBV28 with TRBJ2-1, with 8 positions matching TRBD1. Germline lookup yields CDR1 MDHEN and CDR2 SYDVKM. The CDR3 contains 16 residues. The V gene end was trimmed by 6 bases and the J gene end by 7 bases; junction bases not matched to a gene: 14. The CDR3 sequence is CASRSTGGLRENEQFF. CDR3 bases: TGTGCCAGCAGAAGCACAGGGGGACTGAGGGAGAATGAGCAGTTCTTC.

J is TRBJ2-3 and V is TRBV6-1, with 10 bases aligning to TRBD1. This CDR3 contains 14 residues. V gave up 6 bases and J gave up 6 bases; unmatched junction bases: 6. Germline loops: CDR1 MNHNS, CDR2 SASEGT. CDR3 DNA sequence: TGTGCCAGCAGGACAGGGGGCTTTATGGATACGCAGTATTTT. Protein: CASRTGGFMDTQYF.

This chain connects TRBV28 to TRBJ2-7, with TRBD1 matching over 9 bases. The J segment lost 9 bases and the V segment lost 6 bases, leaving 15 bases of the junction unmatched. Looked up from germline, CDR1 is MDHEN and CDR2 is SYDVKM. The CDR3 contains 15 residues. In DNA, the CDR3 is TGTGCCAGCAGGCCCCGGGACAGGGAAAAAGGGGCGCAGTACTTC. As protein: CASRPRDREKGAQYF.

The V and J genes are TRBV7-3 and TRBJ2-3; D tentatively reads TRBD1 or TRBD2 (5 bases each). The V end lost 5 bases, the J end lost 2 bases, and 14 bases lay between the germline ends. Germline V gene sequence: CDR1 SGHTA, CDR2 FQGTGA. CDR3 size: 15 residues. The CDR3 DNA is TGTGCCAGCAGCCCAACCGGGGCCGACACAGATACGCAGTATTTT. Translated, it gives CASSPTGADTDTQYF.

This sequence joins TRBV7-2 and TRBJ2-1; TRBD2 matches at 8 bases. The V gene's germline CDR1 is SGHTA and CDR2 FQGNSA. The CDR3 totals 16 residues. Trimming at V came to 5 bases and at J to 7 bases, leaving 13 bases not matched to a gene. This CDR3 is CASSPPGRGVQNEQFF. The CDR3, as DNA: TGTGCCAGCAGCCCCCCAGGGCGGGGGGTACAGAATGAGCAGTTCTTC.

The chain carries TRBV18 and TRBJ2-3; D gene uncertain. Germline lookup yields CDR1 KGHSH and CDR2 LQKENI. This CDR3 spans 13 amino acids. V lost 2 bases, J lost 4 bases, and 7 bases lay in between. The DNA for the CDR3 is TGTGCCAGCTCACCAGGGCTCCCAGATACGCAGTATTTT. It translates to CASSPGLPDTQYF.

This CDR3 is CASSPIWGNQPQHF. The CDR3, as DNA: TGTGCCAGCAGCCCGATATGGGGCAATCAGCCCCAGCATTTT. The chain has TRBV5-5 and TRBJ1-5; D gene unclear. The V gene lost 4 bases and the J gene lost 2 bases, with 10 bases spanning the gap. The CDR3 is 14 amino acids. CDR1 is SGHKS and CDR2 is YYEKEE in the germline V gene (reference sequence).

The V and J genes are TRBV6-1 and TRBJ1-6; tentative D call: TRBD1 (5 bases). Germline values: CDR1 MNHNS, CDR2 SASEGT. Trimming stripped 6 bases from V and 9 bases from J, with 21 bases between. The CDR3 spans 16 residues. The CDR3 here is CASSELVPGLGSPLHF. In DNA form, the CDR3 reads TGTGCCAGCAGCGAACTAGTCCCGGGACTGGGTTCACCCCTCCACTTT.

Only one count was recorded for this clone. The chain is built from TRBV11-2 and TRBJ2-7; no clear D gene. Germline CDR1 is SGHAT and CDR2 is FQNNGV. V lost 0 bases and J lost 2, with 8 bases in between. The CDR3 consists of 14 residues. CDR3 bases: TGTGCCAGCAGCTTAGAGAACAGAGCCTACGAGCAGTACGTC. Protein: CASSLENRAYEQYV.

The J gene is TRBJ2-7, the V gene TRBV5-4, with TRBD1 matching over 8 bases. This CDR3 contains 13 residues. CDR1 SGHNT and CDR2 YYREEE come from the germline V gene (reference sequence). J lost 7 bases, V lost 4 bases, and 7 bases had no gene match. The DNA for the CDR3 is TGTGCCAGCAGCAAGGGACAGGAGGTTGAGCAGTACGTC. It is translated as CASSKGQEVEQYV.